The clone carrying this TCR beta chain has a handful of counts. Its antigen remains unknown. Here immunoSEQ multiplex PCR was the method, and the copy in TCRdb shows in-frame clones only, minus some. Of around 720,000 clones listed, about three quarters are singletons. The sample is drawn from a study of shared clonotypes between healthy human individuals. Germline V lookup: CDR1 SQVTM, CDR2 ANQGSEA. V dropped 8 bases and J dropped 1 base, with 14 bases sitting between them. This CDR3 has 13 amino acids. Donors were healthy HIV-negative adults without recent acute infections or vaccinations. Into CD45RA+ naive and CD45RA-negative memory subsets, the CD4+ cells were split. Overall study findings and caveats: Larger estimated richness was generally seen in naive subsets than in memory subsets. It was only blood that was sampled, and tissue repertoires likely differ.

The chain couples TRBV29-1 to TRBJ1-1; no clear D gene. The material sequenced was memory CD4+ T cells sorted from blood. The subset denotes: CD45RA-negative fraction. This receptor was identified in a woman in her 30s in good health. As DNA, the CDR3 is TGCAGCATTCAAAGGGCAGAGAACACTGAAGCTTTCTTT. Its protein is CSIQRAENTEAFF.